These 21 T cell receptor beta chains came from one sample sequenced in a study of shared clonotypes between healthy human individuals. TCRdb's table, derived via immunoSEQ multiplex PCR, lists solely in-frame clones and lacks some. The table has more than 450,000 clones, more than 65% seen once; the top ten hold 10% to 15%. The sequenced sample consisted of PBMCs. The origin of the receptors is a woman aged 40 to 55 in good health. Some clones in this sample may be carry-over from other donors' samples.

The gene calls are TRBV19 and TRBJ1-2; possible D gene TRBD1, 5 bases. Germline V lookup: CDR1 LNHDA, CDR2 SQIVND (reference sequence). The CDR3 is 14 residues long. Trimming removed 5 bases at V and 4 bases at J, with 14 bases between. In DNA form, the CDR3 reads TGTGCCAGTAGTGTAAAGGGACCGATCTATGGCTACACCTTC. As protein: CASSVKGPIYGYTF. Based on the CDR3 plus reference TRBV19 and TRBJ1-2, the full variable domain is DGGITQSPKYLFRKEGQNVTLSCEQNLNHDAMYWYRQDPGQGLRLIYYSQIVNDFQKGDIAEGYSVSREKKESFPLTVTSAQKNPTAFYLCASSVKGPIYGYTFGSGTRLTVV.

This clone was counted a few times. The chain recombines TRBV19 with TRBJ1-1; D remains unclear. V lost 0 bases to trimming and J lost 1 base, with 6 bases between them. The CDR3 spans 14 residues. Germline V gene data show CDR1 as LNHDA and CDR2 as SQIVND (reference sequence). The CDR3 DNA sequence: TGTGCCAGTAGTATAGACACCTGGAACACTGAAGCTTTCTTT. Encoded protein: CASSIDTWNTEAFF.

The chain joins TRBV7-6 to TRBJ2-2, with 8 bases identical to TRBD2. Looked up from germline, CDR1 is SGHVS and CDR2 is FNYEAQ. The ends lost 3 bases at V and 3 bases at J; junction bases unmatched: 6. The CDR3 is made up of 16 amino acids. CDR3 region: CASSFISGSHTGELFF. DNA for the CDR3: TGTGCCAGCAGCTTCATCAGCGGGAGTCACACCGGGGAGCTGTTTTTT.

The CDR3 here is CSVFTSGQGHYEQYF. DNA of the CDR3: TGCAGCGTTTTCACTTCCGGACAGGGTCACTACGAGCAGTACTTC. The rearrangement uses TRBV29-1 and TRBJ2-5; 8 positions agree with TRBD1. The tail of the sequence fits TRBJ2-7 better, so the J call may be wrong. CDR1 and CDR2 from the germline V gene are SQVTM and ANQGSEA. This CDR3 is built from 15 residues.

The chain couples TRBV6-5 to TRBJ1-4; D is unclear. V was cut by 8 bases and J by 4 bases, with 8 bases left in between. Looked up from germline, CDR1 is MNHEY and CDR2 is SVGAGI. This CDR3 has 12 amino acids. CDR3 loop: CASGSGNEKLFF. Written as DNA, the CDR3 is TGTGCCAGCGGCTCGGGTAATGAAAAACTGTTTTTT.

This chain connects TRBV30 to TRBJ1-4, with unresolved D. V was clipped by 0 bases and J by 8 bases, with 7 bases between them. Germline CDR1 GTSNPN, CDR2 SVGIG (reference sequence). The CDR3 covers 12 residues. The CDR3 DNA reads TGTGCCTGGAGTGTATTCCGGGAAAAACTGTTTTTT. As protein: CAWSVFREKLFF.

The V call is TRBV28, the J call TRBJ1-2; D is uncertain. CDR1 MDHEN and CDR2 SYDVKM come from the germline V gene. The CDR3 length is 15 residues. V lost 2 bases, J lost 12 bases, and 22 bases lay in between. CDR3 residues: CASSLRQANAPWHTF. The CDR3 bases are TGTGCCAGCAGTTTACGCCAGGCAAATGCCCCGTGGCACACCTTC.

The V call is TRBV4-3, the J call TRBJ2-3; the match to TRBD2 covers 8 bases. V shed 0 bases and J 4 bases; nucleotides not matched to a gene: 12. Per germline, CDR1 LGHNA and CDR2 YSLEER. The CDR3 is made up of 18 amino acids. CDR3 in DNA: TGCGCCAGCAGCCAAGATGCCGCGGGAGGAGTCTTTGCAGATACGCAGTATTTT. Protein: CASSQDAAGGVFADTQYF.

The chain links TRBV27 to TRBJ2-5; D unresolved. This CDR3 comprises 13 residues. Germline CDR1 is MNHEY and CDR2 is SMNVEV (reference sequence). V lost 2 bases to trimming and J lost 5 bases, with 9 bases between them. CDR3 amino acids: CASSLTNGETQYF. The CDR3 DNA follows: TGTGCCAGCAGTTTAACCAACGGGGAGACCCAGTACTTC.

The V gene is TRBV5-1, the J gene TRBJ2-3; perhaps TRBD2 as D (6 bases). V lost 0 bases and J 6 bases, leaving 14 bases between the germline ends. The CDR3 loop spans 15 amino acids. Germline CDR1 is SGHRS and CDR2 is YFSETQ. The CDR3 DNA reads as TGCGCCAGCAGCTTGGGTAGCGGCGTAGGGGATACGCAGTATTTT. It encodes CASSLGSGVGDTQYF.

Only a few counts were recorded for this clone. The rearrangement uses TRBV7-9 and TRBJ1-1, with D possibly TRBD1 on 5 matching bases. The CDR3 spans 14 residues. V was cut by 7 bases and J by 4 bases, with 16 bases left in between. The V gene's germline CDR1 is SEHNR and CDR2 FQNEAQ (reference sequence). The CDR3 DNA sequence: TGTGCCAGCACTTGGGCGGGGGGAGGCACTGAAGCTTTCTTT. It is translated as CASTWAGGGTEAFF.

The V gene is TRBV7-6, the J gene TRBJ2-3, with 8 bases identical to TRBD1. Germline V CDR1 and CDR2: SGHVS, FNYEAQ. The CDR3 length is 15 residues. V gave up 1 base and J gave up 7 bases; unmatched junction bases: 7. CDR3 amino acids: CASSLDDRGYNTQYF. CDR3 coding DNA: TGTGCCAGCAGCTTAGACGACAGGGGATACAATACGCAGTATTTT.

The rearrangement links TRBV4-1 to TRBJ2-5, with D perhaps matching TRBD1 or TRBD2 (5 bases each). Germline V gene lookup returns CDR1 MGHRA and CDR2 YSYEKL. The V and J ends lost 3 bases and 4 bases respectively, with 15 bases between them. The CDR3 consists of 15 residues. The CDR3 sequence is CASSQTGTLRETQYF. DNA of the CDR3: TGCGCCAGCAGCCAGACCGGGACCCTTAGAGAGACCCAGTACTTC.

This chain links TRBV11-1 with TRBJ2-1; perhaps TRBD2 as D (5 bases). Germline values: CDR1 SGHAT, CDR2 FQDESV (reference sequence). The CDR3 runs 17 residues. V was cut by 5 bases and J by 2 bases, with 19 bases left in between. The CDR3 coding sequence is TGTGCCAGCAGCCATACCGGGATGGGCGGTACCTACAATGAGCAGTTCTTC. Residues: CASSHTGMGGTYNEQFF. The full variable domain, its missing parts supplied by reference TRBV11-1 and TRBJ2-1, is EAEVAQSPRYKITEKSQAVAFWCDPISGHATLYWYRQILGQGPELLVQFQDESVVDDSQLPKDRFSAERLKGVDSTLKIQPAELGDSAMYLCASSHTGMGGTYNEQFFGPGTRLTVL.

This chain links TRBV4-2 with TRBJ2-3; D is unresolved. The CDR3 has 15 residues. CDR1 is LGHNA, CDR2 YNFKEQ, per germline. The V end was cut by 1 base, the J end by 6 bases, with 14 bases between. The CDR3 DNA reads as TGTGCCAGCAGCCAAGTGGGTGGAACGTCGGATACGCAGTATTTT. This translates into CASSQVGGTSDTQYF.

The chain has TRBV7-6 and TRBJ2-2, with 10 bases that match TRBD2. The CDR3 is 16 residues long. V dropped 5 bases and J dropped 7; count of bases not matched to a gene: 10. The germline gives CDR1 SGHVS, CDR2 FNYEAQ. CDR3 loop: CASSAASGRIIGELFF. The CDR3, as DNA: TGTGCCAGCAGCGCCGCTAGCGGGAGAATTATCGGGGAGCTGTTTTTT. Full variable domain (outside the CDR3, taken from reference TRBV7-6 and TRBJ2-2): GAGVSQSPRYKVTKRGQDVALRCDPISGHVSLYWYRQALGQGPEFLTYFNYEAQQDKSGLPNDRFSAERPEGSISTLTIQRTEQRDSAMYRCASSAASGRIIGELFFGEGSRLTVL.

The V and J genes are TRBV5-1 and TRBJ2-1, with TRBD2 matching over 9 bases. V lost 1 base to trimming and J lost 8 bases; unmatched junction nucleotides: 13. CDR3 length: 17 amino acids. The germline gives CDR1 SGHRS, CDR2 YFSETQ. Written as DNA, the CDR3 is TGCGCCAGCAGCTTGTCGATATGGCTAGCGGGAAAGCATGAGCAGTTCTTC. It yields the protein CASSLSIWLAGKHEQFF.

This rearrangement joins TRBV4-1 to TRBJ2-1, with 9 bases aligning to TRBD1. V shed 8 bases, J shed 8 bases, and the junction held 7 bases outside the gene matches. This CDR3 is built from 13 residues. Germline values: CDR1 MGHRA, CDR2 YSYEKL. The CDR3 region has the DNA TGCGCCAGCCAACAGGGGGCGGGGGATGAGCAGTTCTTC. Its protein is CASQQGAGDEQFF.

This clone has more than one count but fewer than ten. The chain has TRBV27 and TRBJ2-2; D may be TRBD2 (5 bases). V lost 2 bases and J 3 bases, leaving 10 bases between the germline ends. Per the germline V gene, CDR1 is MNHEY and CDR2 is SMNVEV (reference sequence). This CDR3 has 15 amino acids. The CDR3 loop reads CASSLGGRDTGELFF. CDR3 bases: TGTGCCAGCAGTTTAGGAGGTAGAGACACCGGGGAGCTGTTTTTT.

A single count supports this clone. This chain connects TRBV5-1 to TRBJ1-2; D is uncertain. CDR1 and CDR2 (germline): SGHRS, YFSETQ. This CDR3 comprises 13 residues. V lost 3 bases to trimming and J lost 4 bases, with 10 bases between them. In DNA form, the CDR3 reads TGCGCCAGCAGCTCCGACGGACCCTATGGCTACACCTTC. Translating gives CASSSDGPYGYTF.

J is TRBJ2-1 and V is TRBV28; 11 nucleotides agree with TRBD1. The V gene end was trimmed by 5 bases and the J gene end by 8 bases; junction bases not matched to a gene: 8. Germline V gives CDR1 MDHEN, CDR2 SYDVKM. The CDR3 extends over 15 amino acids. The CDR3 here is CASSITDRGLDEQFF. CDR3 DNA: TGTGCCAGCAGTATCACGGACAGGGGGCTCGATGAGCAGTTCTTC.